These 31 T cell receptor beta chains share one sample of origin, sequenced in a study of Ad26.COV2.S vaccination and SARS-CoV-2 variants. Treatment specified: around 19 received Ad26.COV2.S at low or high dose, single or two shots; roughly five received placebo; per-sample allocation not given. It was on day 63 after the first vaccine or placebo injection that samples were taken. Clones were sequenced by immunoSEQ multiplex PCR, and TCRdb holds only the in-frame ones, with some missing. The data contain around 340,000 clones, about 87% of them singletons. Sequenced here: peripheral blood, sampled in a trial of Ad26.COV2.S vaccine versus placebo. The receptors were gathered from a person aged 18 to 59 who received the Ad26.COV2.S COVID-19 vaccine or a placebo.

CDR3 sequence: CATSYQMTSGIHYNEQFF. In DNA form, the CDR3 reads TGTGCCACCAGTTACCAAATGACTAGCGGGATCCACTACAATGAGCAGTTCTTC. V is TRBV24-1 and J is TRBJ2-1; 11 bases are shared with TRBD2. In germline, CDR1 is KGHDR, CDR2 SFDVKD. The CDR3 is 18 amino acids. Trimming cost V 6 bases and J 3 bases; bases outside gene matches: 12.

V gene TRBV4-3 combines with J gene TRBJ1-2; D is possibly TRBD1 (5 bases). Germline CDR1 and CDR2: LGHNA and YSLEER. CDR3 size: 15 residues. The V end was cut by 1 base, the J end by 4 bases, with 13 bases between. CDR3 sequence reads: CASSQVEGRGYGYTF. The CDR3 coding sequence is TGCGCCAGCAGCCAAGTTGAGGGGCGCGGCTATGGCTACACCTTC.

This clone appeared once. The V and J genes are TRBV27 and TRBJ2-1; maybe TRBD2 (6 bases). Germline CDR1 and CDR2: MNHEY and SMNVEV (reference sequence). The ends were cut back, 5 bases at V and 0 bases at J, with 14 bases in the middle. The CDR3 loop spans 16 amino acids. Here the CDR3 reads CASSPTRGSSYNEQFF. The CDR3 nucleotides are TGTGCCAGCAGTCCGACCCGGGGGAGCTCCTACAATGAGCAGTTCTTC.

The J gene is TRBJ2-3, the V gene TRBV27; TRBD1 is a possible D gene (5 bases). CDR1 MNHEY and CDR2 SMNVEV come from the germline V gene (reference sequence). This CDR3 has 15 residues. Trimming removed 5 bases from V and 2 bases from J, with 14 bases in between. The CDR3 DNA sequence: TGTGCCAGCAGTGCACCGACAGCCCACACAGATACGCAGTATTTT. It is translated as CASSAPTAHTDTQYF.

The rearrangement uses TRBV19 and TRBJ2-7; the match to TRBD1 covers 9 bases. V lost 2 bases to trimming and J lost 2 bases; unmatched junction nucleotides: 4. This CDR3 has 15 amino acids. Germline CDR1 is LNHDA and CDR2 is SQIVND (reference sequence). This CDR3 is CASSILTGGTYEQYF. The CDR3 DNA reads TGTGCCAGTAGTATACTGACAGGGGGGACCTACGAGCAGTACTTC.

A note on this clone: Other DNA sequences within the sample encode an identical CDR3. This sequence joins TRBV12-3 or TRBV12-4 and TRBJ2-5; D is unclear. The CDR3 has 12 residues. V was cut by 2 bases and J by 4 bases, with 5 bases left in between. Written as DNA, the CDR3 is TGTGCCAGCAGTTTACATGGAGAGACCCAGTACTTC. This gives the protein CASSLHGETQYF.

Only a few counts were recorded for this clone. The chain combines TRBV6-5 with TRBJ1-2, with D maybe TRBD1 (6 bases). The V gene's germline CDR1 is MNHEY and CDR2 SVGAGI. The CDR3 extends over 15 amino acids. Trimming cost V 7 bases and J 0 bases, with 15 bases left between them. DNA for the CDR3: TGTGCCAGCATTCTCGGACAGTCGTCTAACTATGGCTACACCTTC. The encoded protein is CASILGQSSNYGYTF.

The V gene is TRBV28, the J gene TRBJ2-7; 10 bases agree with TRBD1. CDR3 length: 17 residues. Germline V lookup: CDR1 MDHEN, CDR2 SYDVKM. Unmatched junction bases numbered 11, after V lost 3 bases and J lost 3 bases. The CDR3 loop reads CASSFDLRDRGIYEQYF. The CDR3 nucleotides read TGTGCCAGCAGTTTCGATCTCCGGGACAGGGGCATCTACGAGCAGTACTTC. Combining the CDR3 with reference TRBV28 and TRBJ2-7 gives the whole variable domain DVKVTQSSRYLVKRTGEKVFLECVQDMDHENMFWYRQDPGLGLRLIYFSYDVKMKEKGDIPEGYSVSREKKERFSLILESASTNQTSMYLCASSFDLRDRGIYEQYFGPGTRLTVT.

This rearrangement joins TRBV29-1 to TRBJ1-4, with D maybe TRBD1 (5 bases). V lost 3 bases and J lost 5, with 16 bases in between. This CDR3 comprises 15 residues. Per germline, CDR1 SQVTM and CDR2 ANQGSEA. The CDR3 sequence is CSVEPIREVNEKLFF. DNA for the CDR3: TGCAGCGTTGAGCCTATCAGGGAGGTCAATGAAAAACTGTTTTTT.

J is TRBJ2-3 and V is TRBV7-2; D is ambiguous. CDR3 length: 15 amino acids. Per the germline V gene, CDR1 is SGHTA and CDR2 is FQGNSA. V lost 0 bases, J lost 0 bases, and 7 bases lay in between. CDR3 region: CASSLAMTSTDTQYF. The CDR3 coding sequence is TGTGCCAGCAGCTTAGCGATGACTAGCACAGATACGCAGTATTTT.

The chain has TRBV7-9 and TRBJ2-3; D not resolved. Germline V gene sequence: CDR1 SEHNR, CDR2 FQNEAQ (reference sequence). With 2 bases removed from V and 2 bases from J, the gap between germline ends came to 14 bases. The CDR3 is made up of 16 amino acids. The CDR3 bases are TGTGCCAGCAGCTTAAGTCGTGTGGGGATCACAGATACGCAGTATTTT. Encoded protein: CASSLSRVGITDTQYF.

The V call is TRBV7-7, the J call TRBJ2-1; 10 bases align to TRBD2. Germline V gene data show CDR1 as SSHAT and CDR2 as FNYEAQ (reference sequence). The CDR3 consists of 15 residues. With 5 bases clipped from V and 9 bases from J, the junction kept 10 bases outside the gene matches. The CDR3 loop is CASSLALAGVGEQFF. DNA of the CDR3: TGTGCCAGCAGCCTGGCCCTAGCGGGAGTAGGTGAGCAGTTCTTC. Drawing the rest from reference TRBV7-7 and TRBJ2-1, the complete variable domain is GAGVSQSPRYKVTKRGQDVTLRCDPISSHATLYWYQQALGQGPEFLTYFNYEAQPDKSGLPSDRFSAERPEGSISTLTIQRTEQRDSAMYRCASSLALAGVGEQFFGPGTRLTVL.

The CDR3: CASSLEGTSGTSYEQYF. CDR3 DNA: TGTGCCAGCAGCTTGGAGGGGACTAGCGGGACCTCCTACGAGCAGTACTTC. This chain connects TRBV5-6 to TRBJ2-7, with TRBD2 matching over 13 bases. The junction had 3 bases not matched to a gene; V was cut back by 0 bases and J by 0 bases. This CDR3 spans 17 amino acids. Per the germline V gene, CDR1 is SGHDT and CDR2 is YYEEEE.

The sample holds a few counts of this clone. V and J are TRBV20-1 and TRBJ2-1; possibly TRBD2 for D (6 bases). Germline V gene sequence: CDR1 DFQATT, CDR2 SNEGSKA (reference sequence). The CDR3 totals 15 residues. Trimming removed 3 bases from V and 4 bases from J, with 16 bases in between. CDR3 nucleotides: TGCAGTGCTAGTCGAGTAGCGGAGATTTACAATGAGCAGTTCTTC. Translation: CSASRVAEIYNEQFF.

The genes are TRBV19 and TRBJ1-3; D is possibly TRBD1 (6 bases). Germline lookup yields CDR1 LNHDA and CDR2 SQIVND (reference sequence). V was shortened by 10 bases and J by 3 bases, with 19 bases between the two germline ends. The CDR3 consists of 15 residues. CDR3 in amino acids: CATSGGQGSGNTIYF. DNA for the CDR3: TGTGCCACAAGTGGGGGGCAGGGAAGTGGAAACACCATATATTTT.

The rearrangement links TRBV20-1 to TRBJ1-6; D unresolved. The CDR3 is 14 amino acids. Germline loops: CDR1 DFQATT, CDR2 SNEGSKA (reference sequence). V was trimmed by 3 bases and J by 4 bases, leaving 10 bases between them. The CDR3 sequence: CSASSGQYNSPLHF. CDR3 DNA: TGCAGTGCTAGTTCCGGGCAGTATAATTCACCCCTCCACTTT.

This clone was observed a single time. V usage is TRBV29-1 and J usage is TRBJ2-2, with D uncertain. The CDR3 totals 16 residues. Per germline, CDR1 SQVTM and CDR2 ANQGSEA. V shed 4 bases and J shed 0 bases, with 15 bases lying between them. The CDR3 here is CSVGSQRRANTGELFF. The CDR3 DNA sequence: TGCAGCGTTGGTTCGCAGCGACGGGCGAACACCGGGGAGCTGTTTTTT.

This chain joins TRBV30 and TRBJ1-5, with D perhaps TRBD1 (5 bases). The CDR3 spans 16 residues. V lost 0 bases and J 6 bases, leaving 18 bases between the germline ends. The V gene's germline CDR1 is GTSNPN and CDR2 SVGIG (reference sequence). CDR3: CAWSVRRLGVRQPQHF. CDR3 sequence (DNA): TGTGCCTGGAGTGTAAGAAGGCTGGGGGTTCGTCAGCCCCAGCATTTT.

The chain joins TRBV5-4 to TRBJ2-7; D is undetermined. V lost 3 bases and J 7 bases, leaving 17 bases between the germline ends. The germline V gene has CDR1 SGHNT and CDR2 YYREEE (reference sequence). The CDR3 extends over 14 amino acids. The CDR3 sequence is CASSSGPENVEQYF. The CDR3 DNA follows: TGTGCCAGCAGCTCCGGACCGGAGAATGTTGAGCAGTACTTC.

J is TRBJ1-1 and V is TRBV5-4, with D possibly being TRBD1 (6 bases). The V gene's germline CDR1 is SGHNT and CDR2 YYREEE (reference sequence). Trimming removed 3 bases at V and 6 bases at J, with 15 bases between. This CDR3 contains 14 residues. CDR3 bases: TGTGCCAGCAGCTCCAGGACTGGGGGCGCTGAAGCTTTCTTT. It specifies CASSSRTGGAEAFF.

The chain combines TRBV9 with TRBJ2-5; perhaps TRBD2 as D (6 bases). Germline lookup yields CDR1 SGDLS and CDR2 YYNGEE. CDR3 size: 13 residues. The ends were cut back, 0 bases at V and 5 bases at J, with 8 bases in the middle. The CDR3 is CASSVEGRETQYF. CDR3 bases: TGTGCCAGCAGCGTAGAGGGGAGGGAGACCCAGTACTTC.

This chain connects TRBV12-3 or TRBV12-4 to TRBJ1-1; 10 nucleotides align to TRBD1. The junction had 3 bases not matched to a gene; V was cut back by 6 bases and J by 5 bases. CDR3 length equals 13 residues. The CDR3 loop reads CASSRTGGTEAFF. The CDR3 nucleotides are TGTGCCAGCAGCCGGACAGGGGGGACTGAAGCTTTCTTT.

This rearrangement joins TRBV5-1 to TRBJ2-7; D possibly matches TRBD1 or TRBD2 (5 bases each). V lost 7 bases and J lost 2, with 10 bases in between. CDR1 SGHRS and CDR2 YFSETQ come from the germline V gene. The CDR3 covers 12 residues. As DNA, the CDR3 is TGCGCCAGCCGGGACGTGACCTACGAGCAGTACTTC. Protein: CASRDVTYEQYF.

This clone was seen just once. This chain uses TRBV15 with TRBJ2-5; TRBD1 aligns across 7 bases. V lost 4 bases to trimming and J lost 7 bases; unmatched junction nucleotides: 12. This CDR3 spans 15 amino acids. Per the germline V gene, CDR1 is LNHNV and CDR2 is YYDKDF (reference sequence). CDR3 bases: TGTGCCACCAGCACCCGGGACACAGGGGATGGGACCCAGTACTTC. Its translation: CATSTRDTGDGTQYF.

This clone was seen only a few times. V is TRBV29-1 and J is TRBJ1-1; D unresolved. V was pared by 7 bases and J by 3 bases, with 24 bases between. The CDR3 extends over 16 amino acids. The germline CDR1 and CDR2 sequences are SQVTM and ANQGSEA. The CDR3 here is CSAGSFVREGHTEAFF. Here the CDR3 DNA reads TGCAGCGCTGGATCGTTCGTGCGGGAAGGTCACACTGAAGCTTTCTTT.

CDR3 bases: TGTGCCAGCAGCTTAGCGCTTCGCAATGAGCAGTTCTTC. Amino acid sequence: CASSLALRNEQFF. The V and J genes are TRBV7-6 and TRBJ2-1; no clear D gene. Trimming stripped 0 bases from V and 6 bases from J, with 6 bases between. The V gene's germline CDR1 is SGHVS and CDR2 FNYEAQ. The CDR3 is 13 residues long.

The count of this clone is one. The chain employs TRBV10-3 and TRBJ1-2; 9 nucleotides match TRBD1. Germline CDR1 ENHRY, CDR2 SYGVKD. V dropped 8 bases and J dropped 6; count of bases not matched to a gene: 16. The CDR3 is made up of 16 amino acids. The chain's CDR3 is CAIWSTGTGNIDGYTF. The CDR3 region has the DNA TGTGCCATCTGGTCCACCGGGACAGGGAATATTGATGGCTACACCTTC.

The rearrangement links TRBV9 to TRBJ2-1; 8 nucleotides line up with TRBD2. Germline V CDR1 and CDR2: SGDLS, YYNGEE. The CDR3 consists of 16 residues. V lost 4 bases, J lost 2 bases, and 8 bases stayed unmatched. CDR3 loop: CASSLQRERAYNEQFF. CDR3 nucleotide sequence: TGTGCCAGCAGCCTCCAGCGGGAGAGGGCCTACAATGAGCAGTTCTTC.

The chain employs TRBV27 and TRBJ2-7; 9 bases line up with TRBD2. The V segment lost 2 bases and the J segment 0 bases; nucleotides outside the gene matches: 2. CDR3 length equals 15 residues. Looked up from germline, CDR1 is MNHEY and CDR2 is SMNVEV (reference sequence). CDR3 DNA: TGTGCCAGCAGTTTAGGACTAGCGTACTCCTACGAGCAGTACTTC. It translates to CASSLGLAYSYEQYF.

This chain links TRBV5-1 with TRBJ1-4, with a possible D match to TRBD1 (6 bases). Trimming took 0 bases from V and 7 from J, leaving 13 bases between them. Germline V gene data show CDR1 as SGHRS and CDR2 as YFSETQ. The CDR3 spans 15 residues. This CDR3 reads CASSLGSQGREKLFF. In DNA, the CDR3 is TGCGCCAGCAGCTTGGGGTCACAGGGTCGTGAAAAACTGTTTTTT.

This chain links TRBV30 with TRBJ1-1; 7 bases align to TRBD1. Germline loops: CDR1 GTSNPN, CDR2 SVGIG (reference sequence). The J segment lost 4 bases and the V segment lost 1 base, leaving 6 bases of the junction unmatched. The CDR3 consists of 14 residues. The CDR3 DNA follows: TGTGCCTGGAGTGGGGGACAGCGGAGCACTGAAGCTTTCTTT. Its protein product is CAWSGGQRSTEAFF. Variable domain in full (rest from reference TRBV30 and TRBJ1-1): SQTIHQWPATLVQPVGSPLSLECTVEGTSNPNLYWYRQAAGRGLQLLFYSVGIGQISSEVPQNLSASRPQDRQFILSSKKLLLSDSGFYLCAWSGGQRSTEAFFGQGTRLTVV.